This T cell receptor (beta chain) is from a study of CD8+ T cells in alopecia areata. Details on this clone: Its antigen is as yet unknown.

Germline V gene sequence: CDR1 WSHSY, CDR2 SAAADI. V dropped 10 bases and J dropped 2 bases, with 15 bases sitting between them. This CDR3 has 13 residues. General study points: Relative to normal scalp, lesional scalp, especially alopecia totalis/universalis, showed higher clonality.

Researchers took lesional scalp punch biopsies and peripheral blood from people who were alopecia areata patients. Sorted populations comprised CD4+ and CD8+ T cells obtained from PBMCs. Following RNA extraction, reverse transcription yielded cDNA that acted as the sequencing template. Repertoires were generated with immunoSEQ multiplex PCR, while TCRdb's copy carries only in-frame clones and drops some. The table shows 65,000 to 95,000 clones, with roughly 51% occurring only once. The TCR was taken from a human donor with alopecia areata. The chain employs TRBV10-2 and TRBJ2-7, with a tentative D call TRBD2 (6 bases). Sample: NKG2D-high CD8+ T cells sorted from blood. CDR3 sequence reads: CAIAGTSPYEQYF. The CDR3 DNA is TGCGCCATCGCCGGGACTTCACCCTACGAGCAGTACTTC.